This T cell receptor (beta chain) was sequenced for a study of T cell changes during pregnancy in multiple sclerosis. The assay was immunoSEQ multiplex PCR, and TCRdb's table has in-frame clones only and misses some. The table lists roughly 86,000 clones, 85% to 95% of them singletons. This clone was recorded a few times. This receptor was taken from a female donor with multiple sclerosis, enrolled in a pregnancy study. This specimen consisted of peripheral blood, obtained in the first trimester of pregnancy.

The CDR3 sequence: CASSLARTGQETQYF. The CDR3 bases are TGCGCCAGCAGCTTGGCCAGAACAGGGCAAGAGACCCAGTACTTC. This sequence joins TRBV5-1 and TRBJ2-5; TRBD1 is a possible D gene (6 bases). The V end lost 0 bases, the J end lost 2 bases, and 11 bases lay between the germline ends. The CDR3 totals 15 residues. Germline CDR1 and CDR2: SGHRS and YFSETQ.